The 32 T cell receptor beta chains given below trace back to one sample, sequenced in a study of cytomegalovirus exposure and HLA in healthy donors. PCR involved 60 Vbeta and 13 Jbeta primers. Clones were sequenced by immunoSEQ multiplex PCR, and TCRdb holds only the in-frame ones, with some missing. Here the sample spans some 190,000 clones, about 9% being singletons. Input material: PBMCs. The source of these receptors is a young woman in good health and CMV-seropositive.

The rearrangement uses TRBV5-1 and TRBJ1-1, with D uncertain. Germline CDR1 SGHRS, CDR2 YFSETQ. This CDR3 region has 13 residues. Trimming cost V 4 bases and J 1 base, with 8 bases left between them. CDR3 in DNA: TGCGCCAGCAGCAACGGTGAGAACACTGAAGCTTTCTTT. Its protein is CASSNGENTEAFF.

V usage is TRBV19 and J usage is TRBJ2-3; D not certain. Germline V gives CDR1 LNHDA, CDR2 SQIVND (reference sequence). The CDR3 runs 14 residues. The germline V and J ends were trimmed by 3 bases and 3 bases, with 10 bases remaining between them. The CDR3, as DNA: TGTGCCAGTAGTATCCTTCTACCTACAGATACGCAGTATTTT. Its protein is CASSILLPTDTQYF.

J is TRBJ2-5 and V is TRBV5-4; D possibly corresponds to TRBD1 (6 bases). Germline V gene data show CDR1 as SGHNT and CDR2 as YYREEE (reference sequence). The CDR3 is 14 amino acids. With 3 bases removed from V and 2 bases from J, the gap between germline ends came to 11 bases. CDR3 sequence reads: CASSYGTTQETQYF. The CDR3 nucleotides are TGTGCCAGCAGCTACGGGACAACACAAGAGACCCAGTACTTC.

This clone showed up just a few times. The chain joins TRBV25-1 to TRBJ2-1; D gene uncertain. Germline V lookup: CDR1 MGHDK, CDR2 SYGVNS. The V end lost 1 base, the J end lost 1 base, and 14 bases lay between the germline ends. This CDR3 has 17 residues. The CDR3 is CASSESQDLLSYNEQFF. DNA of the CDR3: TGTGCCAGCAGTGAATCCCAGGATTTATTGTCCTACAATGAGCAGTTCTTC.

The V call is TRBV29-1, the J call TRBJ2-6; 8 bases agree with TRBD2. Germline V lookup: CDR1 SQVTM, CDR2 ANQGSEA. V shed 4 bases, J shed 0 bases, and the junction held 8 bases outside the gene matches. The CDR3 runs 17 residues. CDR3 sequence: CSVVGGGRHSGANVLTF. The CDR3 DNA sequence: TGCAGCGTTGTCGGGGGGGGCCGACACTCTGGGGCCAACGTCCTGACTTTC. Based on the CDR3 plus reference TRBV29-1 and TRBJ2-6, the full variable domain is SAVISQKPSRDICQRGTSLTIQCQVDSQVTMMFWYRQQPGQSLTLIATANQGSEATYESGFVIDKFPISRPNLTFSTLTVSNMSPEDSSIYLCSVVGGGRHSGANVLTFGAGSRLTVL.

There are a few counts of this clone. The chain couples TRBV10-1 to TRBJ2-3; TRBD1 is a possible D gene (6 bases). V was cut by 4 bases and J by 4 bases, with 15 bases left in between. Germline CDR1 is WNHNN and CDR2 is SYGVQD (reference sequence). The CDR3 has 15 amino acids. The CDR3 here is CASSGGTGRADTQYF. CDR3 coding DNA: TGCGCCAGCAGTGGGGGAACAGGGAGAGCAGATACGCAGTATTTT.

This clone was seen at least ten times. The V gene is TRBV5-1, the J gene TRBJ2-6; no clear D. Germline V lookup: CDR1 SGHRS, CDR2 YFSETQ. V lost 5 bases to trimming and J lost 2 bases, with 14 bases between them. CDR3 length: 16 residues. The CDR3 nucleotides are TGCGCCAGCAGTTTTCTTGGGCGTCCTGGGGCCAACGTCCTGACTTTC. Translated, it gives CASSFLGRPGANVLTF.

In its sample, this clone was seen once. The junction differs from germline at one of its ends, possibly a read error. The chain recombines TRBV2 with TRBJ1-5; D unclear. The CDR3 sequence is 14 residues long. Germline V gene sequence: CDR1 SNHLY, CDR2 FYNNEI. The CDR3 nucleotides are TGTGCCAGCAGCACACTTTATAGCAATCAGCACCAGCATTTT. Amino acid sequence: CASSTLYSNQHQHF.

The chain links TRBV25-1 to TRBJ2-5, with TRBD2 as a possible D gene (6 bases). V was shortened by 1 base and J by 0 bases, with 9 bases between the two germline ends. Germline loops: CDR1 MGHDK, CDR2 SYGVNS. This CDR3 region has 15 residues. The CDR3 DNA follows: TGTGCCAGCAGTGAATGGGGGGAGTACCAAGAGACCCAGTACTTC. This sequence encodes CASSEWGEYQETQYF.

The gene calls are TRBV5-1 and TRBJ2-7; D perhaps matches TRBD2 (6 bases). This CDR3 is built from 14 residues. Germline lookup yields CDR1 SGHRS and CDR2 YFSETQ. V shed 4 bases and J shed 5 bases, with 16 bases lying between them. CDR3 sequence (DNA): TGCGCCAGCAGCCTGACTGCCTGGGGGGACGAGCAGTACTTC. Translation gives CASSLTAWGDEQYF.

The chain links TRBV5-6 to TRBJ2-1, with TRBD2 identical over 9 bases. The CDR3 is 15 residues long. Unmatched junction bases numbered 7, after V lost 2 bases and J lost 7 bases. CDR1 is SGHDT and CDR2 is YYEEEE in the germline V gene. This CDR3 reads CASSFSGRGLNEQFF. The DNA for the CDR3 is TGTGCCAGCAGCTTTAGCGGGAGAGGGTTAAATGAGCAGTTCTTC.

This rearrangement joins TRBV2 to TRBJ2-1; 11 nucleotides align to TRBD1. This CDR3 is built from 14 residues. With 8 bases clipped from V and 4 bases from J, the junction kept 4 bases outside the gene matches. The germline CDR1 and CDR2 sequences are SNHLY and FYNNEI. The CDR3 region is CASRGQGEYNEQFF. The CDR3 DNA reads TGTGCCAGCCGGGGACAGGGGGAGTACAATGAGCAGTTCTTC. Combining the CDR3 with reference TRBV2 and TRBJ2-1 gives the whole variable domain EPEVTQTPSHQVTQMGQEVILRCVPISNHLYFYWYRQILGQKVEFLVSFYNNEISEKSEIFDDQFSVERPDGSNFTLKIRSTKLEDSAMYFCASRGQGEYNEQFFGPGTRLTVL.

This clone has a handful of counts. The chain is built from TRBV5-1 and TRBJ2-3; possibly TRBD2 for D (6 bases). Looked up from germline, CDR1 is SGHRS and CDR2 is YFSETQ. The CDR3 totals 16 residues. The V and J ends lost 0 bases and 2 bases respectively, with 13 bases between them. CDR3 sequence (DNA): TGCGCCAGCAGCTTGGGGGGTAGCGGTTACACAGATACGCAGTATTTT. Protein sequence: CASSLGGSGYTDTQYF.

V is TRBV6-5 and J is TRBJ1-2; D is ambiguous. This CDR3 region has 11 residues. V was pared by 5 bases and J by 5 bases, with 6 bases between. CDR1 is MNHEY, CDR2 SVGAGI, per germline. The CDR3 bases are TGTGCCAGCAGTCCCGGGTATGGCTACACCTTC. Translation: CASSPGYGYTF.

This clone was counted only a few times. The chain couples TRBV18 to TRBJ2-7; tentatively, D is TRBD1 (7 bases). Per germline, CDR1 KGHSH and CDR2 LQKENI. V lost 1 base and J lost 7, with 23 bases in between. This CDR3 spans 17 amino acids. The CDR3 protein is CASSPLARGGKGGEQYF. The CDR3 DNA is TGTGCCAGCTCACCACTAGCTCGAGGGGGCAAAGGAGGGGAGCAGTACTTC.

The chain links TRBV7-9 to TRBJ2-7, with TRBD2 as a possible D gene (6 bases). CDR3 length: 13 residues. Deletions cut 1 base from V and 9 bases from J, with 13 bases between. The V gene's germline CDR1 is SEHNR and CDR2 FQNEAQ (reference sequence). DNA for the CDR3: TGTGCCAGCAGCTTAGACCCCTTGCGGGGGCAGTACTTC. Its translation is CASSLDPLRGQYF.

This chain links TRBV19 with TRBJ2-3; weak D call: TRBD1 (6 bases). The CDR3 spans 18 residues. The germline V and J ends were trimmed by 5 bases and 2 bases, with 23 bases remaining between them. Germline CDR1 is LNHDA and CDR2 is SQIVND (reference sequence). The CDR3 coding sequence is TGTGCCAGTAGTGTCTCACCCTTCCGGGACATTATCACAGATACGCAGTATTTT. As protein: CASSVSPFRDIITDTQYF.

In its sample, this clone was seen a few times. This chain links TRBV11-2 with TRBJ1-3; D uncertain. Deletions cut 5 bases from V and 4 bases from J, with 3 bases between. CDR1 SGHAT and CDR2 FQNNGV come from the germline V gene. CDR3 size: 11 residues. The CDR3: CASSLGNTIYF. The CDR3 DNA reads TGTGCCAGCAGCCTGGGAAACACCATATATTTT.

CDR3 coding DNA: TGCGCCAGCAGCAGCCCAGCTAGCGGGAGCTACAATGAGCAGTTCTTC. Amino acid sequence: CASSSPASGSYNEQFF. The V and J genes are TRBV4-1 and TRBJ2-1; 10 nucleotides match TRBD2. In germline, CDR1 is MGHRA, CDR2 YSYEKL. The J segment lost 3 bases and the V segment lost 5 bases, leaving 7 bases of the junction unmatched. The CDR3 is 16 residues long.

The CDR3 here is CASTPLGGRTDTQYF. Written as DNA, the CDR3 is TGCGCCAGCACCCCTTTGGGGGGACGCACAGATACGCAGTATTTT. The rearrangement links TRBV4-1 to TRBJ2-3; D is possibly TRBD2 (6 bases). The CDR3 spans 15 residues. Germline CDR1 and CDR2: MGHRA and YSYEKL. Trimming cost V 7 bases and J 1 base, with 15 bases left between them.

In its sample, this clone was seen a few times. This chain links TRBV5-1 with TRBJ2-3, with D possibly being TRBD2 (7 bases). Germline assignment: CDR1 SGHRS and CDR2 YFSETQ. Trimming pared 4 bases from V and 4 bases from J, leaving 10 bases between. The CDR3 consists of 13 residues. For the CDR3, the DNA is TGCGCCAGCAGCAGGGAGGGGGCAGATACGCAGTATTTT. Protein sequence: CASSREGADTQYF.

The chain couples TRBV7-3 to TRBJ2-1, with TRBD2 identical over 11 bases. The CDR3 contains 16 residues. CDR1 and CDR2 (germline): SGHTA, FQGTGA. Trimming removed 4 bases from V and 3 bases from J; junction bases left unmatched: 5. CDR3 DNA sequence: TGTGCCAGCAGCTCTGGGACTAGCGGCCACTACAATGAGCAGTTCTTC. Its protein is CASSSGTSGHYNEQFF. The whole variable domain, remainder taken from reference TRBV7-3 and TRBJ2-1, is GAGVSQTPSNKVTEKGKYVELRCDPISGHTALYWYRQSLGQGPEFLIYFQGTGAADDSGLPNDRFFAVRPEGSVSTLKIQRTERGDSAVYLCASSSGTSGHYNEQFFGPGTRLTVL.

This clone was seen more than once but under ten times. The chain is built from TRBV27 and TRBJ1-5; D remains unclear. Trimming cost V 5 bases and J 0 bases, with 29 bases left between them. From germline, CDR1 is MNHEY and CDR2 SMNVEV (reference sequence). This CDR3 is built from 21 residues. CDR3 nucleotide sequence: TGTGCCAGCAGTCTCGACCCGACGGAGATTCTACTCATTAATAGCAATCAGCCCCAGCATTTT. This encodes CASSLDPTEILLINSNQPQHF.

The gene calls are TRBV14 and TRBJ2-7; 11 bases fit TRBD2. J was trimmed by 0 bases and V by 4 bases; bases with no gene match: 11. The CDR3 has 18 amino acids. CDR1 SGHDN and CDR2 FVKESK come from the germline V gene. CDR3 sequence reads: CASSPQLRTSGFSYEQYF. The CDR3 bases are TGTGCCAGCAGCCCCCAACTGAGGACTAGCGGGTTCTCCTACGAGCAGTACTTC.

This clone appeared a few times. The gene calls are TRBV4-2 and TRBJ2-1, with TRBD1 matching 10 bases. In germline, CDR1 is LGHNA, CDR2 YNFKEQ. CDR3 length equals 16 residues. V lost 3 bases, J lost 8 bases, and 10 bases stayed unmatched. This CDR3 is CASSHQRGQGSYEQFF. The CDR3, as DNA: TGTGCCAGCAGCCATCAGAGGGGACAGGGGTCTTATGAGCAGTTCTTC.

The sample holds a few counts of this clone. The rearrangement joins TRBV21-1 to TRBJ1-2. TRBV21-1 has pseudogene status. The CDR3 contains 17 residues. CDR3 nucleotides: TGTGCCAGCAGCAAAAAGAGGGGGGGGCCACCTCACTATGGCTACACCTTC. It codes for CASSKKRGGPPHYGYTF.

The chain couples TRBV28 to TRBJ2-1, with 7 positions matching TRBD2. V was pared by 6 bases and J by 5 bases, with 16 bases of the junction left unmatched. CDR3 length: 17 residues. Germline CDR1 reads MDHEN; CDR2 reads SYDVKM. The chain's CDR3 is CASSSSDGGSTHNEQFF. The CDR3 DNA is TGTGCCAGCAGCTCGTCCGACGGCGGGAGTACCCACAATGAGCAGTTCTTC. Using reference TRBV28 and TRBJ2-1 for the parts outside the CDR3, the full variable domain is DVKVTQSSRYLVKRTGEKVFLECVQDMDHENMFWYRQDPGLGLRLIYFSYDVKMKEKGDIPEGYSVSREKKERFSLILESASTNQTSMYLCASSSSDGGSTHNEQFFGPGTRLTVL.

The chain has TRBV6-5 and TRBJ2-7, with 10 bases matching TRBD2. V lost 2 bases to trimming and J lost 6 bases; unmatched junction nucleotides: 4. The CDR3 is 14 residues long. Germline loops: CDR1 MNHEY, CDR2 SVGAGI. The CDR3 protein is CASSYELAGSEQYF. DNA of the CDR3: TGTGCCAGCAGTTACGAACTAGCGGGAAGCGAGCAGTACTTC.

This clone has only a few counts. The genes are TRBV7-3 and TRBJ2-1; TRBD2 is a possible D gene (6 bases). Trimming pared 1 base from V and 6 bases from J, leaving 10 bases between. The germline V gene encodes CDR1 SGHTA and CDR2 FQGTGA. This CDR3 has 14 amino acids. The CDR3 DNA reads TGTGCCAGCAGCTTAAGCGGTAGCGGCAATGAGCAGTTCTTC. This translates into CASSLSGSGNEQFF.

CDR3: CASSSDRPPYEQYF. CDR3 DNA sequence: TGTGCCAGCAGTTCCGACAGGCCTCCCTACGAGCAGTACTTC. J is TRBJ2-7 and V is TRBV6-5; a possible D gene is TRBD1 (6 bases). The CDR3 contains 14 residues. CDR1 is MNHEY, CDR2 SVGAGI, per germline. The V gene lost 4 bases and the J gene lost 2 bases, with 12 bases spanning the gap.

Only a few counts were recorded for this clone. The chain carries TRBV30 and TRBJ2-6; D is ambiguous. CDR3 length: 18 amino acids. Germline V gene lookup returns CDR1 GTSNPN and CDR2 SVGIG (reference sequence). The V end lost 0 bases, the J end lost 0 bases, and 15 bases lay between the germline ends. The DNA of the CDR3 is TGTGCCTGGAGTGTGAGGTTCCCCATAAGCTCTGGGGCCAACGTCCTGACTTTC. It is translated as CAWSVRFPISSGANVLTF.

This clone has only a few counts. The chain carries TRBV6-5 and TRBJ2-2; 7 bases are shared with TRBD2. Germline V gene lookup returns CDR1 MNHEY and CDR2 SVGAGI. The CDR3 runs 14 residues. V was pared by 2 bases and J by 5 bases, with 2 bases of the junction left unmatched. The CDR3 nucleotides are TGTGCCAGCAGTTACGGGGGGGGGACCGGGGAGCTGTTTTTT. Translation gives CASSYGGGTGELFF.